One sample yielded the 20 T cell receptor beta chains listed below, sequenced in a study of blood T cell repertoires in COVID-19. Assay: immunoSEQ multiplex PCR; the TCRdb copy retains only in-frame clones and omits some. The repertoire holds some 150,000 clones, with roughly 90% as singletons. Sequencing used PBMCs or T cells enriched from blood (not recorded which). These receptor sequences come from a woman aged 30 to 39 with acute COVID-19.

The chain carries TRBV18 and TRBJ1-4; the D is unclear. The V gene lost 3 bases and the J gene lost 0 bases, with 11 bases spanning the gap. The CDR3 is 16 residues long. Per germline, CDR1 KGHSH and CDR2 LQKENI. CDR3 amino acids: CASSPNGPPTNEKLFF. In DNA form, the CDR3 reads TGTGCCAGCTCACCTAATGGGCCTCCAACTAATGAAAAACTGTTTTTT.

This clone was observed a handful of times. The DNA of the CDR3 is TGCGCCAGCAGGTTTACAGGAATGGGTTTATACTCTGGAAACACCATATATTTT. Protein product: CASRFTGMGLYSGNTIYF. V gene TRBV5-1 combines with J gene TRBJ1-3; D may be TRBD1 (5 bases). The germline V and J ends were trimmed by 5 bases and 0 bases, with 21 bases remaining between them. Germline CDR1 reads SGHRS; CDR2 reads YFSETQ. The CDR3 is made up of 18 amino acids. Based on the CDR3 plus reference TRBV5-1 and TRBJ1-3, the full variable domain is KAGVTQTPRYLIKTRGQQVTLSCSPISGHRSVSWYQQTPGQGLQFLFEYFSETQRNKGNFPGRFSGRQFSNSRSEMNVSTLELGDSALYLCASRFTGMGLYSGNTIYFGEGSWLTVV.

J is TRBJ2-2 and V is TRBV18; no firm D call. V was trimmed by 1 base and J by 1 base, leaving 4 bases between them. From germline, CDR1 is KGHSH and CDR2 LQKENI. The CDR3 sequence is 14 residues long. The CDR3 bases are TGTGCCAGCTCACCACGACAGAACACCGGGGAGCTGTTTTTT. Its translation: CASSPRQNTGELFF.

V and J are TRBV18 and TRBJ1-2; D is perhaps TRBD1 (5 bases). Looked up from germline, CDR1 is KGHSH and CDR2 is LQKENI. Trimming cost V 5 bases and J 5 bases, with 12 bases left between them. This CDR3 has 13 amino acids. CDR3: CASSAGRDYGYTF. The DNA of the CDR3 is TGTGCCAGCTCAGCCGGCAGGGATTATGGCTACACCTTC.

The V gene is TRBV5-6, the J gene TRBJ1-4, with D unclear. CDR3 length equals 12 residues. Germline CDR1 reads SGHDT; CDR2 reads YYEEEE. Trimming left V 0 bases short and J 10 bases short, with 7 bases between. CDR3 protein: CASSLGQAKLFF. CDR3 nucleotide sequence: TGTGCCAGCAGCTTGGGGCAGGCAAAACTGTTTTTT.

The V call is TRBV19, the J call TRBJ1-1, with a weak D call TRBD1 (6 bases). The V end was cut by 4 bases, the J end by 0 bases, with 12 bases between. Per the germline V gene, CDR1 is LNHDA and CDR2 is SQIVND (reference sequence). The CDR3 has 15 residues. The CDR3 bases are TGTGCCAGTAGTACCCCGGACAGCCTGAACACTGAAGCTTTCTTT. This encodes CASSTPDSLNTEAFF.

CDR3 sequence (DNA): TGTGCCAGTTATAAGACTAGCGGGAGCCAACAAGAGACCCAGTACTTC. This translates into CASYKTSGSQQETQYF. This chain uses TRBV27 with TRBJ2-5; 12 bases line up with TRBD2. The CDR3 spans 16 residues. The germline gives CDR1 MNHEY, CDR2 SMNVEV (reference sequence). Trimming took 9 bases from V and 2 from J; bases not matched to a gene: 10.

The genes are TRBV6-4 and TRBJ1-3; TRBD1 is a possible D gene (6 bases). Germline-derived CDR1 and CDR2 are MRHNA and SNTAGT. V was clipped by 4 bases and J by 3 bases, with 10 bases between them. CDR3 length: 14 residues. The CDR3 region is CASSGTAIGNTIYF. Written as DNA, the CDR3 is TGTGCCAGCAGTGGGACAGCGATTGGAAACACCATATATTTT.

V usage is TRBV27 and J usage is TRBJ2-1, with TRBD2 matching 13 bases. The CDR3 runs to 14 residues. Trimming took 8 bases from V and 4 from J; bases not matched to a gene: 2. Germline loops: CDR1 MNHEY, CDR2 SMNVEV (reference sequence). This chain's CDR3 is CASRTSGSYNEQFF. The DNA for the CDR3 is TGTGCCAGCCGGACTAGCGGGAGTTACAATGAGCAGTTCTTC.

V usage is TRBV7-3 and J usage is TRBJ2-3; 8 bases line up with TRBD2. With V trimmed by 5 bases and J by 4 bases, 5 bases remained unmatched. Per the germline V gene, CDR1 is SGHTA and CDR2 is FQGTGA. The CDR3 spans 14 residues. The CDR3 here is CASSPQREPDTQYF. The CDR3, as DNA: TGTGCCAGCAGCCCCCAGCGGGAGCCAGATACGCAGTATTTT.

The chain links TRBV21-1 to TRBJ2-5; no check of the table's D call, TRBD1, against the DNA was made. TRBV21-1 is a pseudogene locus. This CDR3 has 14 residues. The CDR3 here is CASSKARHRETQYF. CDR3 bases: TGTGCCAGCAGCAAAGCAAGGCACAGAGAGACCCAGTACTTC.

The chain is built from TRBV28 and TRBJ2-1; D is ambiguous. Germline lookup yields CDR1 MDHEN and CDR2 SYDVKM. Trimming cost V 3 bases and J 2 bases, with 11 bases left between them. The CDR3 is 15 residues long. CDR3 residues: CASSLPGRAYNEQFF. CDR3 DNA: TGTGCCAGCAGTTTGCCAGGTCGAGCCTACAATGAGCAGTTCTTC. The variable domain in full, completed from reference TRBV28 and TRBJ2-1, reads DVKVTQSSRYLVKRTGEKVFLECVQDMDHENMFWYRQDPGLGLRLIYFSYDVKMKEKGDIPEGYSVSREKKERFSLILESASTNQTSMYLCASSLPGRAYNEQFFGPGTRLTVL.

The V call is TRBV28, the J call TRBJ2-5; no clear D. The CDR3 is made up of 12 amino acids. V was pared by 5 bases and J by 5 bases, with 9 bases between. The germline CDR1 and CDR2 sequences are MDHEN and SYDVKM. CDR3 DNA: TGTGCCAGCAGTAGCGTTGGGGAGACCCAGTACTTC. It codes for CASSSVGETQYF.

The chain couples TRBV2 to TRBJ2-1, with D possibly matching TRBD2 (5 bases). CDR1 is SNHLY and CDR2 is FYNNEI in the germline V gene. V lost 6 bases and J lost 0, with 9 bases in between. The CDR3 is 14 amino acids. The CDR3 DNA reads TGTGCCAGCAGCGAGCGGAGCTCCTACAATGAGCAGTTCTTC. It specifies CASSERSSYNEQFF.

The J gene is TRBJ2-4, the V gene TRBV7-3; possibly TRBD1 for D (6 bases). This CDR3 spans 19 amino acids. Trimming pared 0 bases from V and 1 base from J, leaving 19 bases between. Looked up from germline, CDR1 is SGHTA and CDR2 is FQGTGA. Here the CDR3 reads CASSLTGSVKRGAKNIQYF. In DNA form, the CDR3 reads TGTGCCAGCAGCTTAACTGGTAGCGTGAAAAGGGGGGCCAAAAACATTCAGTACTTC.

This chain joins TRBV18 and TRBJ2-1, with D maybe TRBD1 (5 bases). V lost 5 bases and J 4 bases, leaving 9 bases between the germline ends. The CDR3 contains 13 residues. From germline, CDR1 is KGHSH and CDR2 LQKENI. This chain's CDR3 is CASSSDSYNEQFF. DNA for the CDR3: TGTGCCAGCTCAAGCGACAGTTACAATGAGCAGTTCTTC.

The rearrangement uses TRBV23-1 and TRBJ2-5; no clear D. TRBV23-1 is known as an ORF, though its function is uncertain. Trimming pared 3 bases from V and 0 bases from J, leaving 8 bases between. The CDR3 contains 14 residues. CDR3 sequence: CASSHQKDQETQYF. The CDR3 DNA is TGCGCCAGCAGTCATCAGAAAGACCAAGAGACCCAGTACTTC.

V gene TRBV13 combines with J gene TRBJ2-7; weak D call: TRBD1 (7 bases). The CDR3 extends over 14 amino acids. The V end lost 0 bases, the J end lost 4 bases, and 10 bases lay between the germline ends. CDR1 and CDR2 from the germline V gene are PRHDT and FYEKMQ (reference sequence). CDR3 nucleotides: TGTGCCAGCAGCTTAGGACAGGGGAGGTACGAGCAGTACTTC. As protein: CASSLGQGRYEQYF.

As DNA, the CDR3 is TGCGCCAGCAGCACTGAAGTCTTGAATGAGCAGTTCTTC. It translates to CASSTEVLNEQFF. The gene calls are TRBV5-1 and TRBJ2-1; no clear D. V was shortened by 4 bases and J by 7 bases, with 12 bases between the two germline ends. CDR3 length: 13 amino acids. Germline assignment: CDR1 SGHRS and CDR2 YFSETQ.

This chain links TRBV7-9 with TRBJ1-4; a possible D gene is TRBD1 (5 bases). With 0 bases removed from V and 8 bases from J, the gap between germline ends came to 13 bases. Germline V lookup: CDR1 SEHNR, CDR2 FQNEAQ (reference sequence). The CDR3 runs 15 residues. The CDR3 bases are TGTGCCAGCAGCTTAGCGGTAGGGGTTGGCGAAAAACTGTTTTTT. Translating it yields CASSLAVGVGEKLFF.